This is a list of T cell receptor beta chains from one sample in a study of Graves' ophthalmopathy and Graves' hyperthyroidism. MiXCR was run by TCRdb on the multiplex PCR reads, yielding one entry per CDR3 protein. The table has over a million distinct CDR3 sequences, 36% seen once. Material: peripheral blood or thyroid tissue (not recorded which). The receptors shown here come from an adult man with Graves' hyperthyroidism. CDR3s include the opening cysteine and the closing phenylalanine or tryptophan. D genes are given only for firm matches. Not all rows give a size; the values are once, few, many and, for expanded clones, a class.

>15|TRBV19|many|TRBD1|TRBJ1-5
CASSTGQHSNQPQHF
TGTGCCAGTAGTACGGGACAGCATAGCAATCAGCCCCAGCATTTT
>15|TRBV7-9|few|-|TRBJ2-7
CASSSQTGVNDEQYF
TGTGCCAGCAGCTCTCAGACAGGAGTGAACGACGAGCAGTACTTC
>15|TRBV9|many|TRBD2|TRBJ2-5
CASSVGGLVGETQYF
TGTGCCAGCAGCGTTGGGGGACTAGTCGGCGAGACCCAGTACTTC
>13|TRBV6-6|many|-|TRBJ2-5
CASRPGARETQYF
TGTGCCAGCAGACCAGGGGCTCGGGAGACCCAGTACTTC
>15|TRBV5-1|-|-|TRBJ2-2
CASSAGQFNTGELFF
TGCGCCAGCAGCGCCGGACAGTTTAACACCGGGGAGCTGTTTTTT
>16|TRBV12-3/TRBV12-4|many|TRBD1|TRBJ1-1
CASIRGQPPENTEAFF
TGTGCCAGCATACGGGGACAGCCCCCAGAGAACACTGAAGCTTTCTTT
>15|TRBV12-3/TRBV12-4|once|TRBD1|TRBJ1-6
CASSPLDRGRTPLHF
TGTGCCAGCAGTCCCCTAGACAGGGGAAGGACACCCCTCCACTTT
>19|TRBV7-2|few|TRBD2|TRBJ2-5
CASSSWGTSRRALQETQYF
TGTGCCAGCAGCTCGTGGGGGACTAGCAGGAGGGCCTTACAAGAGACCCAGTACTTC
>13|TRBV20-1|many|-|TRBJ1-2
CSAPDGLVIGYTF
TGCAGTGCCCCCGATGGCTTGGTGATTGGCTACACCTTC
>13|TRBV20-1|-|-|TRBJ2-5
CSARDLKSETQYF
TGCAGTGCTAGGGACTTAAAGAGTGAGACCCAGTACTTC
>11|TRBV30|few|TRBD1|TRBJ1-1
CASQGEFAAFF
TGTGCCTCACAGGGGGAGTTCGCCGCTTTCTTT
>14|TRBV29-1|-|TRBD2|TRBJ2-7
CSSPGLAGPYEQYF
TGCAGCTCACCGGGACTAGCGGGACCTTACGAGCAGTACTTC
>14|TRBV29-1|-|TRBD2|TRBJ2-5
CSSFLAGVKETQYF
TGCAGCAGTTTCCTAGCGGGAGTAAAAGAGACCCAGTACTTC
>14|TRBV29-1|few|-|TRBJ1-3
CSVEGVHSGNTIYF
TGCAGCGTTGAGGGGGTCCACTCTGGAAACACCATATATTTT
>14|TRBV5-1|-|-|TRBJ2-7
CASSLEEGPPGQYF
TGCGCCAGCAGCTTGGAGGAGGGGCCGCCGGGGCAGTACTTC
>16|TRBV20-1|few|TRBD2|TRBJ2-7
CSASPIPLAGAYEQYF
TGCAGTGCCAGTCCGATCCCGCTAGCGGGGGCCTACGAGCAGTACTTC
>15|TRBV6-2/TRBV6-3|once|-|TRBJ2-7
CASSLQGFWTYEQYF
TGTGCCAGCTCCCTACAGGGTTTTTGGACCTACGAGCAGTACTTC
>15|TRBV7-2|many|TRBD1|TRBJ2-7
CASSPRQGRSSEQYF
TGTGCCAGCAGCCCTCGACAGGGTAGGAGCTCCGAGCAGTACTTC
>16|TRBV19|few|-|TRBJ1-1
CASSIVWAGKNTEAFF
TGTGCCAGTAGTATAGTATGGGCAGGGAAGAACACTGAAGCTTTCTTT
>12|TRBV6-9|many|-|TRBJ2-5
CASRLTVLAQYF
TGTGCCAGCAGGCTGACAGTTCTCGCCCAGTACTTC
>11|TRBV30|few|-|TRBJ1-1
CAWRGNTEAFF
TGTGCCTGGAGGGGGAACACTGAAGCTTTCTTT
>15|TRBV7-3|many|TRBD1|TRBJ1-1
CASSERQGVITEAFF
TGTGCCAGCAGCGAAAGACAGGGTGTAATCACTGAAGCTTTCTTT
>15|TRBV2|few|-|TRBJ1-5
CASCKEGYSNQPQHF
TGTGCCAGCTGTAAGGAAGGATATAGCAATCAGCCCCAGCATTTT
>15|TRBV30|-|TRBD1|TRBJ2-7
CAWSVPPGGIDEQYF
TGTGCCTGGAGTGTACCCCCAGGGGGCATCGACGAGCAGTACTTC
>14|TRBV5-1|few|-|TRBJ1-3
CASSRAAPGNTIYF
TGCGCCAGCAGTAGGGCCGCTCCTGGAAACACCATATATTTT
>12|TRBV14|few|-|TRBJ1-3
CASGTGGNTIYF
TGTGCCAGCGGGACCGGGGGGAACACCATATATTTT
>15|TRBV20-1|-|-|TRBJ1-4
CSARDFGTVDEKLFF
TGCAGTGCTAGAGATTTCGGGACGGTTGATGAAAAACTGTTTTTT
>14|TRBV13|many|TRBD1|TRBJ2-5
CASSWTGDWETQYF
TGTGCCAGCAGCTGGACAGGGGATTGGGAGACCCAGTACTTC
>11|TRBV14|-|-|TRBJ2-5
CASSARVTQYF
TGTGCCAGCAGCGCAAGGGTGACCCAGTACTTC
>15|TRBV29-1|many|-|TRBJ1-1
CSVGGPGARNTEAFF
TGCAGCGTTGGGGGCCCGGGGGCAAGGAACACTGAAGCTTTCTTT
>16|TRBV11-1|once|TRBD2|TRBJ2-2
CASSPILAGGTGELFF
TGTGCCAGCAGTCCGATACTAGCGGGAGGAACCGGGGAGCTGTTTTTT
>19|TRBV7-2|once|-|TRBJ1-4
CASSQRFRAGTEHNEKLFF
TGTGCCAGCAGCCAACGATTCCGAGCCGGGACGGAGCATAATGAAAAACTGTTTTTT